The 28 T cell receptor beta chains below all came from one sample that was sequenced in a study of technical replicates of blood from several donors. Clones were read by immunoSEQ multiplex PCR, and TCRdb kept only the in-frame ones, dropping some. The sample lists fewer than 85,000 clones; about 96% were seen once. Sequencing input: T cells isolated from PBMCs. All receptors derive from a human donor in good health.

The CDR3: CASSSGLAGVRRVYEQYF. CDR3 bases: TGTGCCAGCAGCTCGGGACTAGCGGGAGTGAGGAGGGTCTACGAGCAGTACTTC. The chain is built from TRBV7-2 and TRBJ2-7; TRBD2 matches 14 bases. V lost 4 bases and J lost 3; bases outside the gene matches: 11. The CDR3 length is 18 residues. Per germline, CDR1 SGHTA and CDR2 FQGNSA.

The V call is TRBV11-2, the J call TRBJ2-2, with D unresolved. This CDR3 has 15 residues. Germline CDR1 reads SGHAT; CDR2 reads FQNNGV. Trimming pared 2 bases from V and 4 bases from J, leaving 11 bases between. The DNA for the CDR3 is TGTGCCAGCAGCTTATCTCCGGTAACCACCGGGGAGCTGTTTTTT. Translated: CASSLSPVTTGELFF. The variable domain in full, completed from reference TRBV11-2 and TRBJ2-2, reads EAGVAQSPRYKIIEKRQSVAFWCNPISGHATLYWYQQILGQGPKLLIQFQNNGVVDDSQLPKDRFSAERLKGVDSTLKIQPAKLEDSAVYLCASSLSPVTTGELFFGEGSRLTVL.

The CDR3, as DNA: TGCGCCAGCAGCCAAGTACACCGCGCGGAGGGCTACACCTTC. Translated: CASSQVHRAEGYTF. The chain recombines TRBV4-1 with TRBJ1-2, with D uncertain. This CDR3 contains 14 residues. The ends were cut back, 1 base at V and 8 bases at J, with 14 bases in the middle. The germline CDR1 and CDR2 sequences are MGHRA and YSYEKL.

This chain uses TRBV4-3 with TRBJ2-3; 12 bases fit TRBD1. The V and J ends lost 3 bases and 3 bases, in that order; junction bases with no gene match: 4. Germline CDR1 is LGHNA and CDR2 is YSLEER. The CDR3 covers 16 residues. CDR3 in DNA: TGCGCCAGCAGCCAGGGACAGGGGGCAGGAACAGATACGCAGTATTTT. Protein: CASSQGQGAGTDTQYF.

The rearrangement joins TRBV6-1 to TRBJ2-7; no clear D. The CDR3 is 13 amino acids. Germline V lookup: CDR1 MNHNS, CDR2 SASEGT. Trimming cost V 8 bases and J 0 bases, with 11 bases left between them. The CDR3 bases are TGTGCCAGCCCATCGACTGTCTCCTACGAGCAGTACTTC. This encodes CASPSTVSYEQYF.

This chain joins TRBV6-4 and TRBJ2-2; D is uncertain. The CDR3 is 14 amino acids. Trimming left V 3 bases short and J 8 bases short, with 13 bases between. The V gene's germline CDR1 is MRHNA and CDR2 SNTAGT. The CDR3 DNA sequence: TGTGCCAGCAGTGAAACCGTCGAGGCGGGGGAGCTGTTTTTT. Translating gives CASSETVEAGELFF.

V usage is TRBV10-3 and J usage is TRBJ2-7, with TRBD1 identical over 9 bases. The length of the CDR3 is 16 residues. V was clipped by 0 bases and J by 3 bases; unmatched bases: 6. CDR1 and CDR2 from the germline V gene are ENHRY and SYGVKD. The CDR3, as DNA: TGTGCCATCAGTGAGTCTGGTGGGGGACAGGGCTACGAGCAGTACTTC. This translates into CAISESGGGQGYEQYF.

J is TRBJ2-5 and V is TRBV4-3, with a weak D call TRBD2 (5 bases). In germline, CDR1 is LGHNA, CDR2 YSLEER. Trimming removed 0 bases at V and 4 bases at J, with 12 bases between. The CDR3 extends over 15 amino acids. The CDR3 DNA is TGCGCCAGCAGCCAAGACGGGGTACCTACAGAGACCCAGTACTTC. It specifies CASSQDGVPTETQYF.

The chain links TRBV11-3 to TRBJ2-7, with 7 bases identical to TRBD2. The CDR3 spans 14 residues. CDR1 and CDR2 (germline): SGHNT, YENEEA. V gave up 4 bases and J gave up 5 bases; unmatched junction bases: 8. CDR3 DNA sequence: TGTGCCAGCAGCTCTGGCGGGAGTGTAGACGAGCAGTACTTC. Protein: CASSSGGSVDEQYF.

The chain combines TRBV6-5 with TRBJ2-1; D ambiguous. The CDR3 has 11 amino acids. V was clipped by 3 bases and J by 7 bases, with 4 bases between them. CDR1 is MNHEY, CDR2 SVGAGI, per germline. The DNA of the CDR3 is TGTGCCAGCAGTTATTCGAATGAGCAGTTCTTC. This sequence encodes CASSYSNEQFF.

As concerns this clone: An end of the junction does not agree with germline; a read error may underlie this. V usage is TRBV7-7 and J usage is TRBJ2-1; tentatively, D is TRBD2 (5 bases). CDR3 size: 13 residues. CDR1 is SSHAT and CDR2 is FNYEAQ in the germline V gene (reference sequence). The CDR3 spells CASSLDLNNEQFF. CDR3 nucleotides: TGTGCTAGCAGCTTGGACTTGAACAATGAGCAGTTCTTC.

V is TRBV7-2 and J is TRBJ2-3; 7 bases are shared with TRBD1. This CDR3 region has 13 residues. Trimming cost V 7 bases and J 4 bases; bases outside gene matches: 5. The germline CDR1 and CDR2 sequences are SGHTA and FQGNSA. The CDR3 DNA reads as TGTGCCAGCACCCAACAGGGGTCAGATACGCAGTATTTT. Its translation is CASTQQGSDTQYF.

This rearrangement joins TRBV18 to TRBJ1-2; 7 bases line up with TRBD1. The CDR3 spans 14 residues. The germline gives CDR1 KGHSH, CDR2 LQKENI. Trimming took 2 bases from V and 6 from J; bases not matched to a gene: 6. The CDR3 loop is CASSPATGDHGYTF. The CDR3 DNA reads as TGTGCCAGCTCACCAGCTACAGGGGATCATGGCTACACCTTC.

V usage is TRBV19 and J usage is TRBJ2-2; 7 bases are shared with TRBD1. Losses at the gene ends were 7 bases for V and 7 bases for J; bases not matched to a gene: 9. The germline CDR1 and CDR2 sequences are LNHDA and SQIVND (reference sequence). The CDR3 consists of 14 residues. CDR3 bases: TGTGCCAGTATACAGAACAGGGGATACGGGGAGCTGTTTTTT. Amino acid sequence: CASIQNRGYGELFF.

The V call is TRBV2, the J call TRBJ1-2; unclear D gene. Trimming stripped 3 bases from V and 7 bases from J, with 9 bases between. The CDR3 is made up of 12 amino acids. The germline V gene encodes CDR1 SNHLY and CDR2 FYNNEI. The CDR3 nucleotides are TGTGCCAGCAGTGATTGGCGGGTTGGCTACACCTTC. The encoded protein is CASSDWRVGYTF.

This clone is a singleton in its sample. This chain uses TRBV6-6 with TRBJ2-2; 9 positions match TRBD1. V was pared by 2 bases and J by 5 bases, with 6 bases of the junction left unmatched. The V gene's germline CDR1 is MNHNY and CDR2 SVGAGI (reference sequence). The CDR3 runs 16 residues. Here the CDR3 reads CASSYPGTGWTGELFF. CDR3 sequence (DNA): TGTGCCAGCAGTTACCCCGGGACAGGGTGGACCGGGGAGCTGTTTTTT.

The sample holds one count of this clone. J is TRBJ2-1 and V is TRBV28; tentatively, D is TRBD2 (6 bases). The CDR3 runs 13 residues. Germline V gene data show CDR1 as MDHEN and CDR2 as SYDVKM. The V gene lost 11 bases and the J gene lost 0 bases, with 11 bases spanning the gap. The DNA for the CDR3 is TGTGCCGGGGGGAGAGCCTCCTACAATGAGCAGTTCTTC. Translated, it gives CAGGRASYNEQFF.

The V and J genes are TRBV28 and TRBJ2-7, with D possibly matching TRBD2 (5 bases). Germline V CDR1 and CDR2: MDHEN, SYDVKM. With 3 bases removed from V and 2 bases from J, the gap between germline ends came to 17 bases. The CDR3 runs 16 residues. The DNA of the CDR3 is TGTGCCAGCAGTTTGAGTACTGTACTAGATACCTACGAGCAGTACTTC. It yields the protein CASSLSTVLDTYEQYF.

The chain links TRBV20-1 to TRBJ1-1; D gene unclear. V was clipped by 3 bases and J by 10 bases, with 3 bases between them. Germline CDR1 is DFQATT and CDR2 is SNEGSKA (reference sequence). This CDR3 contains 8 residues. The CDR3 DNA is TGCAGTGCTAGCCGAGCTTTCTTT. Its translation: CSASRAFF.

The chain combines TRBV15 with TRBJ1-4; 8 bases match TRBD1. Germline values: CDR1 LNHNV, CDR2 YYDKDF (reference sequence). J was trimmed by 6 bases and V by 0 bases; bases with no gene match: 3. The CDR3 runs 15 residues. CDR3 loop: CATSRDPGGDEKLFF. The CDR3 DNA reads TGTGCCACCAGCAGAGATCCAGGGGGCGATGAAAAACTGTTTTTT.

This clone was observed a handful of times. The genes are TRBV14 and TRBJ2-1; 10 nucleotides match TRBD2. With 1 base clipped from V and 8 bases from J, the junction kept 2 bases outside the gene matches. Per germline, CDR1 SGHDN and CDR2 FVKESK. There are 14 residues in the CDR3. CDR3 nucleotide sequence: TGTGCCAGCAGCCAAGGTAGCGGGAGGTATGAGCAGTTCTTC. Its protein product is CASSQGSGRYEQFF. Full variable domain (remainder filled in from reference TRBV14 and TRBJ2-1): EAGVTQFPSHSVIEKGQTVTLRCDPISGHDNLYWYRRVMGKEIKFLLHFVKESKQDESGMPNNRFLAERTGGTYSTLKVQPAELEDSGVYFCASSQGSGRYEQFFGPGTRLTVL.

J is TRBJ2-1 and V is TRBV2; possibly TRBD2 for D (5 bases). CDR3 length equals 13 residues. Germline CDR1 is SNHLY and CDR2 is FYNNEI. CDR3 sequence (DNA): TGTGATGCCAAAACTAGTAGTATGAGTGAGCAGTTCTTC. Protein: CDAKTSSMSEQFF.

V and J are TRBV27 and TRBJ2-7; TRBD2 matches 7 bases. There are 14 residues in the CDR3. Trimming took 3 bases from V and 4 from J; bases not matched to a gene: 6. Germline CDR1 is MNHEY and CDR2 is SMNVEV (reference sequence). CDR3 in amino acids: CASSFGGRGYEQYF. The CDR3 DNA reads as TGTGCCAGCAGTTTCGGCGGGAGAGGGTACGAGCAGTACTTC.

The rearrangement links TRBV7-6 to TRBJ1-1; a weak D match, TRBD1 (5 bases). CDR3 length equals 12 residues. Germline loops: CDR1 SGHVS, CDR2 FNYEAQ. Trimming shortened V by 1 base and J by 8 bases, and 8 bases separated the two germline ends. The CDR3 loop is CASSLGGGEAFF. In DNA, the CDR3 is TGTGCCAGCAGCTTAGGGGGGGGAGAAGCTTTCTTT.

CDR3 nucleotides: TGCGCCAGCAGCTCTGGGCAGAGTTTAAACATTCAGTACTTC. Its protein product is CASSSGQSLNIQYF. V is TRBV5-1 and J is TRBJ2-4; D gene uncertain. Trimming took 3 bases from V and 6 from J, leaving 13 bases between them. There are 14 residues in the CDR3. Germline values: CDR1 SGHRS, CDR2 YFSETQ.

V is TRBV18 and J is TRBJ1-3; 10 bases are a match to TRBD1. With V trimmed by 6 bases and J by 0 bases, 5 bases remained unmatched. Germline CDR1 is KGHSH and CDR2 is LQKENI. This CDR3 region has 16 residues. CDR3 bases: TGTGCCAGCTCCCCCCGGGACAGGGGCTCTGGAAACACCATATATTTT. This encodes CASSPRDRGSGNTIYF.

The rearrangement uses TRBV14 and TRBJ2-1, with 8 bases identical to TRBD2. V gave up 3 bases and J gave up 6 bases; unmatched junction bases: 10. This CDR3 comprises 16 residues. Germline V gives CDR1 SGHDN, CDR2 FVKESK. CDR3 in DNA: TGTGCCAGCAGCCAGGCCCTGAGGAGCGGGAGCAATGAGCAGTTCTTC. The encoded protein is CASSQALRSGSNEQFF.

The chain joins TRBV25-1 to TRBJ2-7; TRBD2 is a possible D gene (7 bases). This CDR3 region has 15 residues. The V end was cut by 7 bases, the J end by 4 bases, with 20 bases between. From germline, CDR1 is MGHDK and CDR2 SYGVNS. DNA for the CDR3: TGTGCCAGCACCGAAGGGGGACTAAACGGTTACGAGCAGTACTTC. Its translation: CASTEGGLNGYEQYF.